This T cell receptor beta chain was recovered during a study of OX40 agonist ivuxolimab in advanced cancers. Study-level points and caveats: Nonresponders included some who also had low normalized T-cell clonal expansion. The study observed clonal expansion of CD4+ and CD8+ blood T cells by week 6 at 0.1 to 3.0 mg/kg. Partial responders at 0.1-3.0 mg/kg showed near-lowest clonal expansion.

Worth noting for this clone: What it binds is unknown.

The CDR3 loop spans 18 amino acids. Germline values: CDR1 MNHNS, CDR2 SASEGT. Trimming cost V 2 bases and J 2 bases; bases outside gene matches: 13. Some clones are missing from TCRdb's copy, which holds only in-frame ones; the method was immunoSEQ multiplex PCR. This table has around 40,000 clones, under 85% appearing once. No patient had autoimmune disease or received systemic immunosuppression. The chain employs TRBV6-1 and TRBJ2-7, with 9 bases matching TRBD2. Sequencing was performed on CD4+ or CD8+ T cells sorted from blood, taken in a trial of the OX40 agonist ivuxolimab. The receptor was derived from an adult with an advanced solid tumor such as melanoma, head and neck, liver or kidney cancer. This chain's CDR3 is CASSELHLAGFSAYEQYF. CDR3 bases: TGTGCCAGCAGTGAACTCCATCTAGCGGGATTCTCGGCCTACGAGCAGTACTTC.